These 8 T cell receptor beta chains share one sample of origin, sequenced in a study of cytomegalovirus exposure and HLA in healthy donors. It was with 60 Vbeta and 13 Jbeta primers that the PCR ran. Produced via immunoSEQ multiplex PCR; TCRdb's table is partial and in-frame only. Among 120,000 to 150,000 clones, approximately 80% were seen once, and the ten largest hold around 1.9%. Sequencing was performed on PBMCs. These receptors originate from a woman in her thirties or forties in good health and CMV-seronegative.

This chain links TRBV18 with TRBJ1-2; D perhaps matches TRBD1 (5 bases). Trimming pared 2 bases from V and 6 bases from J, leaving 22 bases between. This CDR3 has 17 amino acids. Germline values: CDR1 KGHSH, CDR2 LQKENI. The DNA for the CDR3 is TGTGCCAGCTCACCATTCTTTCAGGCAGGGACTTCTGATGGCTACACCTTC. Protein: CASSPFFQAGTSDGYTF.

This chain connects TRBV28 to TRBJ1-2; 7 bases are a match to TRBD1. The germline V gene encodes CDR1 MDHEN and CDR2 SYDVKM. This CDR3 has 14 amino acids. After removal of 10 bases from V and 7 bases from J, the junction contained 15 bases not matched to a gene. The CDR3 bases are TGTGCCATACACCCCCCGACAGGGAGGACTGGCTACACCTTC. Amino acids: CAIHPPTGRTGYTF.

The CDR3: CASSFVEEAFF. The CDR3 DNA reads TGTGCCAGCAGTTTCGTAGAGGAAGCTTTCTTT. The rearrangement uses TRBV28 and TRBJ1-1; the D is unclear. This CDR3 spans 11 amino acids. V lost 3 bases, J lost 8 bases, and 7 bases lay in between. The V gene's germline CDR1 is MDHEN and CDR2 SYDVKM.

The CDR3 nucleotides are TGTGCCAGTAGGACATCAGGGGGGCGCGGATCCGGTCAGCCCCAGCATTTT. This translates into CASRTSGGRGSGQPQHF. The chain joins TRBV19 to TRBJ1-5; 7 bases agree with TRBD1. The V gene's germline CDR1 is LNHDA and CDR2 SQIVND (reference sequence). Unmatched junction bases numbered 17, after V lost 6 bases and J lost 6 bases. The CDR3 extends over 17 amino acids.

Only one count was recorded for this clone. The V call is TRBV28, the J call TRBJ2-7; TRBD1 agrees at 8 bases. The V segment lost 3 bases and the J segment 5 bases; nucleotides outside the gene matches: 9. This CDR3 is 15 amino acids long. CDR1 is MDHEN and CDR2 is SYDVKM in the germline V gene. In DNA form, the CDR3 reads TGTGCCAGCAGTTTTTTTCGGACAGGGATTGACGAGCAGTACTTC. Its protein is CASSFFRTGIDEQYF.

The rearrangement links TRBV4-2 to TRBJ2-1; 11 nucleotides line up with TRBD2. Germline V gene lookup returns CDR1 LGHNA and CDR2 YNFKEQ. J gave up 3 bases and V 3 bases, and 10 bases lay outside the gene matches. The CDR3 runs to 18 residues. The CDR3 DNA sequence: TGTGCCAGCAGCCATCACGCCGGGACTAGCGGTTTCTACAATGAGCAGTTCTTC. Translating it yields CASSHHAGTSGFYNEQFF.

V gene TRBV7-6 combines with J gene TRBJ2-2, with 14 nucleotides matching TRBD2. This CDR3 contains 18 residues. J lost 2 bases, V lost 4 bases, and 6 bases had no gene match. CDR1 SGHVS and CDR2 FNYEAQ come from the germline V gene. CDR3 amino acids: CASSSGLAGGKNTGELFF. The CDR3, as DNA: TGTGCCAGCAGCTCCGGACTAGCGGGAGGAAAAAACACCGGGGAGCTGTTTTTT.

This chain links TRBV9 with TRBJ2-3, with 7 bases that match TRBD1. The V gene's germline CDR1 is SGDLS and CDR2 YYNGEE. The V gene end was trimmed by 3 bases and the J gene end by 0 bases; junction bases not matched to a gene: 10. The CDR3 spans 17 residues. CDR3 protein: CASSANIRQGSTDTQYF. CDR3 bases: TGTGCCAGCAGCGCTAATATACGACAGGGCAGCACAGATACGCAGTATTTT.